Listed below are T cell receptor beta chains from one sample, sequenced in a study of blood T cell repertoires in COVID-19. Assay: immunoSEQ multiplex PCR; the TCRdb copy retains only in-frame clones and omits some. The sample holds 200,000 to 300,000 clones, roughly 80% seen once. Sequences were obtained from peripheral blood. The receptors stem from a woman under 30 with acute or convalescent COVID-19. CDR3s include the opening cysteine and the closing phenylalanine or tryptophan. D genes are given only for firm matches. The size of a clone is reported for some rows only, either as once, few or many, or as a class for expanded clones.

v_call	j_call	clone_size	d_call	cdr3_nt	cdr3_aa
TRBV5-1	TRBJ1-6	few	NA	TGCGCCAGCAGCTTACGGGGGGCAGAGGGGATTTCACCCCTCCACTTT	CASSLRGAEGISPLHF
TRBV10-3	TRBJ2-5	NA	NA	TGTGCCATCAGTGAGGTCGGTGCAGGGCCCACCCAAGAGACCCAGTACTTC	CAISEVGAGPTQETQYF
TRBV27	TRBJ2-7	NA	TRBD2	TGTGCCAGCAGTGACCCGGGACTAGCGGGACTTGGGAACGAGCAGTACTTC	CASSDPGLAGLGNEQYF
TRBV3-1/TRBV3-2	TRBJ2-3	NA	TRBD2	TGTGCCAGCAGCCAAGTGAGTACGAAGCTAGCGGGGCCCTTCGCGCAGTATTTT	CASSQVSTKLAGPFAQYF
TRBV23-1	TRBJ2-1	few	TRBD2	TGCGCCAGCAGTGTTAGCGGGGGGCTCTACAATGAGCAGTTCTTC	CASSVSGGLYNEQFF
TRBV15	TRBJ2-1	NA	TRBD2	TGTGCCACCAGCAGAGGTGGAGCGGGAGGGCCCAATGAGCAGTTCTTC	CATSRGGAGGPNEQFF
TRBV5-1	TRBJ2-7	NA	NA	TGCGCCAGCAGCTTGGCCACAACATCCGAGCAGTACTTC	CASSLATTSEQYF
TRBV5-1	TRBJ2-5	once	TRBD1	TGCGCCAGCTACATTGGCAGGGGGCCAGAGACCCAGTACTTC	CASYIGRGPETQYF
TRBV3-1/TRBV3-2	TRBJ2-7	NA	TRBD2	TGTGCCAGCAGCCCGCAAGGGACTAGCATTTACGAGCAGTACTTC	CASSPQGTSIYEQYF
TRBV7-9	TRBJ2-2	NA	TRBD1	TGTGCCAGCAGACTGGGACAGGAGTACACCGGGGAGCTGTTTTTT	CASRLGQEYTGELFF
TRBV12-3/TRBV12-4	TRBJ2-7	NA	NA	TGTGCCAGCGGCCGCGGATACGAGCAGTACTTC	CASGRGYEQYF
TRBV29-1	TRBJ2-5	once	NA	TGCAGCGTTGGGCACGTCAAAGAGACCCAGTACTTC	CSVGHVKETQYF
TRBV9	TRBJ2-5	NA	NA	TGTGCCAGCAGCGTAGCGGGGATACAAGAGACCCAGTACTTC	CASSVAGIQETQYF
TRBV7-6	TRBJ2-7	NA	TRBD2	TGTGCCAGCAGCACCTCCGCTAGCGGGAGCAACGAGCAGTACTTC	CASSTSASGSNEQYF
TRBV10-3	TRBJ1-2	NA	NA	TGTGCCATCAGTGAGTCGAAGATAGGGGATGGCTACACCTTC	CAISESKIGDGYTF
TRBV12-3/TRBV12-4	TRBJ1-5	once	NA	TGTGCCAGCAGAGGGGACTTCCAGCCCCAGCATTTT	CASRGDFQPQHF
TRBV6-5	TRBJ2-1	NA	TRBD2	TGTGCCAGCAGTTACCCCGGACTAGCGGGGAATGAGCAGTTCTTC	CASSYPGLAGNEQFF
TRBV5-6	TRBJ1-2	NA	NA	TGTGCCAGCAGCTTGGCCGGTGATTACCTTAACTATGGCTACACCTTC	CASSLAGDYLNYGYTF
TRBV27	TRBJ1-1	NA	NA	TGTGCCAGCAGTTTATTAGGGGTACAAGGTGAAGCTTTCTTT	CASSLLGVQGEAFF
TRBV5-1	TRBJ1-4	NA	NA	TGCGCCAGCAGCTTGGGAGGCAGGGCGCTTGAAAAACTGTTTTTT	CASSLGGRALEKLFF
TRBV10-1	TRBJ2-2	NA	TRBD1	TGCGCCAGCATTGACAGGGACACCGGGGAGCTGTTTTTT	CASIDRDTGELFF
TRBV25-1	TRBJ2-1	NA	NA	TGTGCCAGCAGTGAACCCTACTCCTCCCACAATGAGCAGTTCTTC	CASSEPYSSHNEQFF
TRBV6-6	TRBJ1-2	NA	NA	TGTGCCATCTCCCTGGGGGCGGAGTCAGGCTACACCTTC	CAISLGAESGYTF
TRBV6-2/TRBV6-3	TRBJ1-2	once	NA	TGTGCCAGCAGTTACGGAGAATATGGCTACACCTTC	CASSYGEYGYTF
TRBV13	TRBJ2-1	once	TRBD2	TGTGCCAGCAGCTTTATCGGACTAGCGATCTACAATGAGCAGTTCTTC	CASSFIGLAIYNEQFF
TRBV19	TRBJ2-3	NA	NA	TGTGCCAGTAGCCCCCTAACTAGTCCAAACACAGATACGCAGTATTTT	CASSPLTSPNTDTQYF
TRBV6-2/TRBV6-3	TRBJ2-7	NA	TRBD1	TGTGCCAGCAGTTACTCGTCAACCGGGACAGGGCCTTACTACGAGCAGTACTTC	CASSYSSTGTGPYYEQYF
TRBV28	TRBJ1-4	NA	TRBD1	TGTGCCAGCAGTTCCAGGGGGGTTATGGATGAAAAACTGTTTTTT	CASSSRGVMDEKLFF